A selection of T cell receptor beta chains follows, all from one sample in a study of cytomegalovirus exposure and HLA in healthy donors. Libraries were prepared by immunoSEQ multiplex PCR; TCRdb keeps only in-frame clonotypes and omits some of them. The table has some 130,000 clones, approximately 70% seen once. The sample consisted of PBMCs. These receptors were collected from a human donor in good health. CDR3s include the opening cysteine and the closing phenylalanine or tryptophan. The D gene is left open where the match is weak. Clone size is stated in some rows and not others, as once, few, many or a class when expanded.

J gene	D gene	V gene	clone size	CDR3 protein	CDR3 DNA
TRBJ2-2	TRBD1	TRBV28	NA	CASSLWGQVKTGELFF	TGTGCCAGCAGTTTATGGGGACAGGTGAAAACCGGGGAGCTGTTTTTT
TRBJ1-4	NA	TRBV6-5	NA	CASSYSPGTNEKLFF	TGTGCCAGCAGTTACTCGCCGGGGACTAATGAAAAACTGTTTTTT
TRBJ2-5	NA	TRBV9	NA	CASSVAGGIQETQYF	TGTGCCAGCAGCGTAGCAGGGGGGATCCAAGAGACCCAGTACTTC
TRBJ2-1	TRBD2	TRBV2	NA	CASRQTSGNEQFF	TGTGCCAGCAGGCAGACTAGCGGCAATGAGCAGTTCTTC
TRBJ2-1	TRBD1	TRBV9	NA	CASSVDRGGLSYNEQFF	TGTGCCAGCAGCGTCGACAGGGGCGGCCTCTCCTACAATGAGCAGTTCTTC
TRBJ2-7	NA	TRBV5-1	NA	CASSLGQGSMIEQYF	TGCGCCAGCAGCTTGGGGCAGGGGTCGATGATCGAGCAGTACTTC
TRBJ2-7	TRBD2	TRBV10-1	NA	CASSEIRLAGALAEQYF	TGCGCCAGCAGTGAAATTCGACTAGCGGGAGCCTTGGCCGAGCAGTACTTC
TRBJ2-1	NA	TRBV7-8	NA	CASSRQSVYNEQFF	TGTGCCAGCTCCCGACAGTCGGTATACAATGAGCAGTTCTTC
TRBJ2-3	NA	TRBV2	NA	CASSLGGLSTDTQYF	TGTGCCAGCAGTTTGGGAGGCCTCAGCACAGATACGCAGTATTTT
TRBJ2-7	TRBD1	TRBV7-2	NA	CASSSDRGPLEQYF	TGTGCCAGCAGCTCAGACAGGGGGCCCCTCGAGCAGTACTTC
TRBJ2-3	TRBD2	TRBV5-1	NA	CASSFGASGPTDTQYF	TGCGCCAGCAGCTTCGGGGCTAGCGGACCCACAGATACGCAGTATTTT
TRBJ2-2	TRBD2	TRBV11-3	NA	CASSRGLAGHTGELFF	TGTGCCAGCAGCAGAGGACTAGCGGGGCACACCGGGGAGCTGTTTTTT
TRBJ2-1	TRBD2	TRBV2	few	CASMAVAGGPQFF	TGTGCCAGCATGGCCGTAGCGGGAGGGCCCCAGTTCTTC
TRBJ2-7	TRBD2	TRBV10-1	few	CASNQVAGGEQYF	TGCGCCAGCAACCAGGTAGCGGGAGGCGAGCAGTACTTC
TRBJ2-5	NA	TRBV7-9	NA	CASSARDYQETQYF	TGTGCCAGCAGCGCCCGGGACTACCAAGAGACCCAGTACTTC
TRBJ2-7	NA	TRBV6-5	few	CASTTTGTGEQYF	TGTGCCAGCACCACAACAGGGACGGGCGAGCAGTACTTC
TRBJ1-4	NA	TRBV2	few	CASSEGLSGEKLFF	TGTGCCAGCAGTGAAGGCCTCTCCGGTGAAAAACTGTTTTTT
TRBJ2-7	TRBD1	TRBV11-2	NA	CASSPTHRQGTYEQYF	TGTGCCAGCAGCCCGACACATAGACAGGGCACCTACGAGCAGTACTTC
TRBJ1-1	NA	TRBV6-5	NA	CASSYLRYQNTEAFF	TGTGCCAGCAGTTACTTACGGTATCAGAACACTGAAGCTTTCTTT
TRBJ2-7	TRBD2	TRBV7-8	few	CASSSLLANSYEQYF	TGTGCCAGCAGCTCTCTACTAGCGAACTCCTACGAGCAGTACTTC
TRBJ2-3	TRBD2	TRBV5-1	few	CASSRGLAGGPSVADTQYF	TGCGCCAGCAGCCGTGGACTAGCGGGAGGGCCCAGCGTCGCAGATACGCAGTATTTT
TRBJ2-3	TRBD2	TRBV7-3	NA	CASSLTSGRSWGSTDTQYF	TGTGCCAGCAGCTTAACTAGCGGGAGGTCTTGGGGGAGCACAGATACGCAGTATTTT
TRBJ2-4	NA	TRBV19	NA	CASSIVGIGNIQYF	TGTGCCAGTAGTATTGTCGGTATCGGGAACATTCAGTACTTC
TRBJ2-1	TRBD2	TRBV10-3	NA	CAIKGTSGRNYNEQFF	TGTGCCATCAAAGGGACTAGCGGGAGGAATTACAATGAGCAGTTCTTC
TRBJ1-4	TRBD1	TRBV27	NA	CASSWDRATNEKLFF	TGTGCCAGCAGCTGGGACAGGGCAACTAATGAAAAACTGTTTTTT
TRBJ2-7	NA	TRBV6-5	once	CASSSLAESYEQYF	TGTGCCAGCAGTTCTCTGGCGGAATCCTACGAGCAGTACTTC
TRBJ2-3	NA	TRBV19	NA	CASRQGPTDTQYF	TGTGCCAGTAGACAGGGCCCCACAGATACGCAGTATTTT
TRBJ2-7	NA	TRBV4-1	NA	CASSQDRGTYEQYF	TGCGCCAGCAGCCAAGACAGGGGTACCTACGAGCAGTACTTC
TRBJ1-2	TRBD1	TRBV27	few	CASTEDHRGRGYGYTF	TGTGCCAGCACTGAGGATCACAGGGGGCGCGGCTATGGCTACACCTTC
TRBJ2-7	TRBD1	TRBV7-2	NA	CASRARDRGYEQYF	TGTGCCAGCAGGGCCCGGGACAGGGGCTACGAGCAGTACTTC
TRBJ2-1	TRBD2	TRBV5-4	NA	CASSRDPSGRGGFF	TGTGCCAGCAGTCGGGACCCTAGCGGGAGAGGCGGGTTCTTC
TRBJ2-3	TRBD2	TRBV6-5	NA	CASSPGLAGTDTQYF	TGTGCCAGCAGTCCGGGACTAGCGGGGACAGATACGCAGTATTTT
TRBJ2-3	TRBD2	TRBV5-1	few	CASSSEGAGGADTQYF	TGCGCCAGCTCCAGCGAGGGCGCGGGAGGGGCCGATACGCAGTATTTT
TRBJ1-1	NA	TRBV6-1	NA	CASSEIQGVNTEAFF	TGTGCCAGCAGTGAAATCCAGGGTGTGAACACTGAAGCTTTCTTT
TRBJ2-7	NA	TRBV6-1	once	CASRIGDEQYF	TGTGCCAGCCGGATCGGAGACGAGCAGTACTTC
TRBJ2-1	TRBD2	TRBV9	NA	CASSVPHDTTGTSDRSYNEQFF	TGTGCCAGCAGCGTACCCCACGATACCACCGGGACTAGCGACCGATCCTACAATGAGCAGTTCTTC
TRBJ1-5	NA	TRBV7-8	NA	CASTSRGGNQPQHF	TGTGCCAGCACCTCCCGGGGGGGCAATCAGCCCCAGCATTTT
TRBJ2-2	TRBD2	TRBV7-8	NA	CASSLDSGRAGELFF	TGTGCCAGCAGCTTAGATAGCGGGAGGGCTGGGGAGCTGTTTTTT
TRBJ2-1	TRBD2	TRBV7-8	NA	CASSRAGESNEQFF	TGTGCCAGCAGCCGAGCGGGAGAATCCAATGAGCAGTTCTTC
TRBJ2-7	TRBD1	TRBV7-9	NA	CASSPPGQDSYEQYF	TGTGCCAGCAGCCCCCCCGGACAGGACTCCTACGAGCAGTACTTC
TRBJ2-1	TRBD1	TRBV25-1	NA	CASSPTGIVRHEQFF	TGTGCCAGCAGTCCGACAGGGATAGTTAGGCATGAGCAGTTCTTC
TRBJ2-1	NA	TRBV7-2	once	CASSPDTLTYNEQFF	TGTGCCAGCAGCCCGGACACTTTGACCTACAATGAGCAGTTCTTC
TRBJ2-4	TRBD1	TRBV19	NA	CASSMRQGVAKNIQYF	TGTGCCAGTAGTATGAGACAGGGGGTAGCCAAAAACATTCAGTACTTC
TRBJ1-4	TRBD1	TRBV19	NA	CASSSPSPGRQGNPTNEKLFF	TGTGCCAGTAGTAGTCCCTCCCCCGGGAGACAGGGGAACCCAACTAATGAAAAACTGTTTTTT
TRBJ2-2	NA	TRBV9	NA	CASSVVKNTGELFF	TGTGCCAGCAGCGTAGTCAAGAACACCGGGGAGCTGTTTTTT
TRBJ2-7	TRBD2	TRBV4-3	NA	CASSGTSGRAYF	TGCGCCAGCAGTGGGACTAGCGGGAGGGCGTACTTC
TRBJ2-5	NA	TRBV11-3	NA	CASSLQETQYF	TGTGCCAGCAGCCTCCAAGAGACCCAGTACTTC
TRBJ1-2	NA	TRBV10-2	NA	CASSIRVGGYTF	TGCGCCAGCAGTATCAGGGTGGGTGGCTACACCTTC
TRBJ2-7	TRBD1	TRBV4-1	NA	CASSQDRQGGEQYF	TGCGCCAGCAGCCAAGATCGACAGGGTGGCGAGCAGTACTTC
TRBJ2-2	NA	TRBV11-3	few	CASSLDRGTGELFF	TGTGCCAGCAGCTTAGACAGGGGTACCGGGGAGCTGTTTTTT
TRBJ2-7	TRBD2	TRBV28	few	CASSSGLADYEQYF	TGTGCCAGCAGTTCGGGACTAGCGGACTACGAGCAGTACTTC
TRBJ1-2	NA	TRBV5-6	once	CASGRDISTYGYTF	TGTGCCAGCGGCCGGGACATAAGCACCTATGGCTACACCTTC
TRBJ2-1	TRBD1	TRBV11-2	NA	CASSPALGQGRLEQFF	TGTGCCAGCAGCCCCGCCCTGGGACAGGGTCGTCTTGAGCAGTTCTTC
TRBJ1-5	NA	TRBV9	NA	CASSVEGVINQPQHF	TGTGCCAGCAGCGTAGAGGGAGTTATCAATCAGCCCCAGCATTTT
TRBJ2-1	TRBD1	TRBV10-3	NA	CAISLGQGFSYNEQFF	TGTGCCATCAGTTTGGGACAGGGTTTCTCCTACAATGAGCAGTTCTTC
TRBJ1-5	NA	TRBV7-7	NA	CASSFLGIPYSNQPQHF	TGTGCTAGCAGCTTTCTGGGCATACCCTATAGCAATCAGCCCCAGCATTTT
TRBJ2-3	NA	TRBV28	few	CASSFTVVHGTDTQYF	TGTGCCAGCAGTTTCACGGTCGTCCATGGCACAGATACGCAGTATTTT
TRBJ2-3	NA	TRBV19	NA	CASSIGYRSSTDTQYF	TGTGCCAGTAGTATAGGATACAGGTCCAGCACAGATACGCAGTATTTT
TRBJ2-6	NA	TRBV7-3	NA	CASSSESWAGGFLGANVLTF	TGTGCCAGCAGCTCAGAGAGTTGGGCAGGGGGGTTCCTTGGGGCCAACGTCCTGACTTTC